These 13 T cell receptor beta chains share one sample of origin, sequenced in a study of blood T cell repertoires in COVID-19. The data were produced by immunoSEQ multiplex PCR, yet TCRdb's version contains in-frame clones alone and is incomplete. The sample contains some 300,000 clones, about 87% of which appear only once. Source material: peripheral blood. These receptors came from a woman in her forties or fifties with COVID-19, enrolled during active disease.

The chain recombines TRBV14 with TRBJ2-1, with 8 bases that match TRBD2. The V and J ends lost 0 bases and 11 bases, in that order; junction bases with no gene match: 3. The germline CDR1 and CDR2 sequences are SGHDN and FVKESK. This CDR3 contains 13 residues. The CDR3 is CASSQDLAGKQFF. CDR3 DNA: TGTGCCAGCAGCCAAGATTTAGCGGGGAAGCAGTTCTTC.

A single count supports this clone. The rearrangement joins TRBV19 to TRBJ2-2; D is perhaps TRBD1 (6 bases). The CDR3 is 14 amino acids. Per the germline V gene, CDR1 is LNHDA and CDR2 is SQIVND (reference sequence). V was shortened by 8 bases and J by 6 bases, with 16 bases between the two germline ends. DNA for the CDR3: TGTGCCAGTTCAGACAGGCTGGCGGCCGGGGAGCTGTTTTTT. This encodes CASSDRLAAGELFF.

The chain links TRBV5-1 to TRBJ2-1, with a weak D call TRBD2 (5 bases). The V end lost 4 bases, the J end lost 6 bases, and 14 bases lay between the germline ends. The CDR3 is 14 residues long. From germline, CDR1 is SGHRS and CDR2 YFSETQ. The CDR3 is CASSRGREGNEQFF. The CDR3 DNA is TGCGCCAGCAGCCGGGGTAGAGAAGGCAATGAGCAGTTCTTC.

A single count supports this clone. The rearrangement links TRBV7-2 to TRBJ2-3; D is unclear. Germline CDR1 SGHTA, CDR2 FQGNSA. The length of the CDR3 is 14 residues. Deletions cut 2 bases from V and 2 bases from J, with 8 bases between. The CDR3 is CASSLKRFTDTQYF. Written as DNA, the CDR3 is TGTGCCAGCAGCTTAAAGCGTTTCACAGATACGCAGTATTTT.

The chain couples TRBV7-2 to TRBJ2-1; TRBD2 matches 10 bases. This CDR3 is built from 14 residues. V lost 7 bases to trimming and J lost 7 bases; unmatched junction nucleotides: 7. From germline, CDR1 is SGHTA and CDR2 FQGNSA. The CDR3 spells CASTLLAGRNEQFF. CDR3 nucleotides: TGTGCCAGCACTTTACTAGCGGGACGAAATGAGCAGTTCTTC.

This chain uses TRBV15 with TRBJ1-5, with a possible D match to TRBD1 (6 bases). CDR1 and CDR2 from the germline V gene are LNHNV and YYDKDF (reference sequence). The CDR3 is 16 residues long. The V gene lost 1 base and the J gene lost 1 base, with 11 bases spanning the gap. For the CDR3, the DNA is TGTGCCACCAGCAGAGGCAGGGGTCAAAGCAATCAGCCCCAGCATTTT. It codes for CATSRGRGQSNQPQHF.

The genes are TRBV18 and TRBJ1-5; D remains unclear. From germline, CDR1 is KGHSH and CDR2 LQKENI. The V end lost 2 bases, the J end lost 9 bases, and 11 bases lay between the germline ends. This CDR3 is 13 amino acids long. CDR3 sequence reads: CASSPSEGRPQHF. Written as DNA, the CDR3 is TGTGCCAGCTCACCATCAGAAGGGAGGCCCCAGCATTTT.

J is TRBJ2-1 and V is TRBV24-1; 13 bases fit TRBD2. The CDR3 is 18 residues long. Germline V lookup: CDR1 KGHDR, CDR2 SFDVKD. V lost 4 bases to trimming and J lost 7 bases; unmatched junction nucleotides: 12. CDR3 loop: CATSDLGTSGTKPNEQFF. DNA for the CDR3: TGTGCCACCAGTGACCTCGGGACTAGCGGGACCAAACCTAATGAGCAGTTCTTC.

The chain couples TRBV6-6 to TRBJ1-1; D unresolved. CDR3 length equals 14 residues. The germline V and J ends were trimmed by 2 bases and 4 bases, with 11 bases remaining between them. Germline V gene sequence: CDR1 MNHNY, CDR2 SVGAGI (reference sequence). The CDR3 DNA follows: TGTGCCAGCAGTTACAGCCGATCCGGCACTGAAGCTTTCTTT. Its protein is CASSYSRSGTEAFF.

V and J are TRBV30 and TRBJ1-6, with a tentative D call TRBD1 (5 bases). The V end was cut by 5 bases, the J end by 9 bases, with 11 bases between. CDR3 length: 12 amino acids. Germline V lookup: CDR1 GTSNPN, CDR2 SVGIG (reference sequence). In DNA, the CDR3 is TGTGCCTGGGTGGGGCAGGGTTCACCCCTCCACTTT. This gives the protein CAWVGQGSPLHF.

The rearrangement joins TRBV5-6 to TRBJ2-2; TRBD2 is a possible D gene (7 bases). The CDR3 extends over 12 amino acids. Germline V CDR1 and CDR2: SGHDT, YYEEEE. Trimming took off 6 bases at V and 9 bases at J, with 12 bases between the two ends. CDR3 loop: CASTLGGRELFF. The CDR3, as DNA: TGTGCCAGCACCCTGGGGGGGCGGGAGCTGTTTTTT.

The rearrangement uses TRBV27 and TRBJ2-1; 7 bases agree with TRBD2. After removal of 0 bases from V and 8 bases from J, the junction contained 13 bases not matched to a gene. Germline lookup yields CDR1 MNHEY and CDR2 SMNVEV (reference sequence). The CDR3 runs 17 residues. The CDR3 sequence: CASSLSEGREGPHEQFF. CDR3 sequence (DNA): TGTGCCAGCAGTTTATCTGAGGGGAGGGAGGGTCCGCATGAGCAGTTCTTC.

This rearrangement joins TRBV6-5 to TRBJ1-2; unclear D gene. V shed 6 bases and J shed 2 bases, with 10 bases lying between them. The CDR3 totals 13 residues. Germline V lookup: CDR1 MNHEY, CDR2 SVGAGI. Here the CDR3 DNA reads TGTGCCAGCAGCCTACAGACGAACTATGGCTACACCTTC. Encoded protein: CASSLQTNYGYTF.